This TCR beta chain appears in the sequencing data of a study of regulatory T cells in long-lasting Graves disease. This clonotype was recorded many times. The CDR3 is 15 amino acids. Germline CDR1 LGHDT, CDR2 YNNKEL (reference sequence). V lost 1 base and J 4 bases, leaving 14 bases between the germline ends. Time point indicated: newly diagnosed GD, antithyroid drugs for less than 3 months. The TCR library was made from RNA extracted from PBMCs. Library construction for TCR beta used iRepertoire HTBI primers and Arm-PCR of CDR3 regions. From the multiplex PCR reads, TCRdb called clonotypes with MiXCR, one entry per CDR3 protein. The sample shows 550,000 to 600,000 distinct CDR3 sequences, 15% to 20% of them seen only once. The same specimen was also included in a second study, on T cells in Graves' hyperthyroidism and ophthalmopathy. That investigation notes: With a duration under 2 months, the hyperthyroidism was newly diagnosed in patients aged 18 to 65. Carried out on the TCR CDR3, a first-round RT-PCR used the HTBI primer set.

The sample here was peripheral blood mononuclear cells (PBMCs), taken at new diagnosis, from a patient treated with antithyroid drugs. This TCR came from a man younger than 35 with Graves disease. The rearrangement links TRBV3-1 to TRBJ2-7, with a tentative D call TRBD2 (5 bases). CDR3 coding DNA: TGTGCCAGCAGCCAAGTGGCTAGCAGCCAGTACGAGCAGTACTTC. It encodes CASSQVASSQYEQYF.